The 16 T cell receptor beta chains presented below share a single source sample, sequenced in a study of T cell responses to AZD1222 COVID-19 vaccine. Here immunoSEQ multiplex PCR was the method, and the copy in TCRdb shows in-frame clones only, minus some. Of 75,000 or so clones listed, approximately 89% are singletons. This specimen was peripheral blood, taken 28 days after the second AZD1222 dose. Receptors were obtained from an adult who received the AZD1222 COVID-19 vaccine.

The V and J genes are TRBV5-4 and TRBJ2-5, with D possibly being TRBD1 (6 bases). Trimming shortened V by 3 bases and J by 2 bases, and 11 bases separated the two germline ends. The CDR3 is 14 residues long. CDR1 SGHNT and CDR2 YYREEE come from the germline V gene (reference sequence). This CDR3 reads CASSYLGGQETQYF. CDR3 DNA sequence: TGTGCCAGCAGCTATTTAGGGGGACAAGAGACCCAGTACTTC.

The chain carries TRBV13 and TRBJ1-1; D gene uncertain. Per germline, CDR1 PRHDT and CDR2 FYEKMQ (reference sequence). This CDR3 comprises 15 residues. Trimming pared 5 bases from V and 2 bases from J, leaving 15 bases between. CDR3 loop: CASSPGRTANTEAFF. CDR3 nucleotides: TGTGCCAGCAGCCCTGGCCGGACGGCTAACACTGAAGCTTTCTTT.

The J gene is TRBJ2-1, the V gene TRBV2; D not certain. This CDR3 contains 12 residues. The ends were cut back, 11 bases at V and 2 bases at J, with 10 bases in the middle. CDR1 is SNHLY and CDR2 is FYNNEI in the germline V gene. The CDR3 spells CAGNLAYNEQFF. In DNA, the CDR3 is TGTGCCGGAAACCTAGCCTACAATGAGCAGTTCTTC.

The gene calls are TRBV29-1 and TRBJ1-1; the D gene is possibly TRBD1 (6 bases). The CDR3 runs to 17 residues. In germline, CDR1 is SQVTM, CDR2 ANQGSEA. V was pared by 4 bases and J by 4 bases, with 25 bases between. CDR3 residues: CSVGGTKGVLIGTEAFF. CDR3 DNA sequence: TGCAGCGTTGGCGGGACAAAAGGGGTTTTGATTGGCACTGAAGCTTTCTTT.

This chain connects TRBV7-2 to TRBJ2-4; 7 bases agree with TRBD2. The trim removed 3 bases at V and 8 bases at J, leaving 4 bases unmatched. CDR3 size: 13 residues. Germline-derived CDR1 and CDR2 are SGHTA and FQGNSA. The CDR3 loop reads CASSFLGRDIQYF. The CDR3 DNA follows: TGTGCCAGCAGCTTTTTAGGGAGGGACATTCAGTACTTC.

This clone was counted once. J is TRBJ1-1 and V is TRBV7-9; 8 bases match TRBD1. J lost 3 bases, V lost 3 bases, and 3 bases had no gene match. Germline CDR1 and CDR2: SEHNR and FQNEAQ (reference sequence). The CDR3 is 14 amino acids. The CDR3 is CASSFVQGDTEAFF. CDR3 coding DNA: TGTGCCAGCAGCTTCGTACAGGGGGACACTGAAGCTTTCTTT.

This clone was recorded once. This chain links TRBV28 with TRBJ1-6; 7 bases agree with TRBD1. There are 15 residues in the CDR3. The V gene's germline CDR1 is MDHEN and CDR2 SYDVKM. Losses at the gene ends were 6 bases for V and 10 bases for J; bases not matched to a gene: 12. In nucleotides, the CDR3 is TGTGCCAGCAGGGAAGCCGGGACAGTGGAATCACCCCTCCACTTT. Amino acid sequence: CASREAGTVESPLHF. Supplemented by reference TRBV28 and TRBJ1-6, the full variable domain reads DVKVTQSSRYLVKRTGEKVFLECVQDMDHENMFWYRQDPGLGLRLIYFSYDVKMKEKGDIPEGYSVSREKKERFSLILESASTNQTSMYLCASREAGTVESPLHFGNGTRLTVT.

The chain couples TRBV19 to TRBJ1-1, with a weak D call TRBD1 (5 bases). This CDR3 contains 13 residues. Germline V gene sequence: CDR1 LNHDA, CDR2 SQIVND (reference sequence). V lost 9 bases and J 1 base, leaving 12 bases between the germline ends. DNA for the CDR3: TGTGCCAGCACTACAAGGGGGAACACTGAAGCTTTCTTT. Translating it yields CASTTRGNTEAFF.

The chain carries TRBV25-1 and TRBJ1-5; D call uncertain. This CDR3 is built from 14 residues. V lost 0 bases and J lost 4, with 7 bases in between. Germline assignment: CDR1 MGHDK and CDR2 SYGVNS. The CDR3 DNA follows: TGTGCCAGCAGTGAATACGCTGGAAATCAGCCCCAGCATTTT. It encodes CASSEYAGNQPQHF.

This rearrangement joins TRBV4-1 to TRBJ2-3; D remains ambiguous. CDR3 size: 14 residues. Per germline, CDR1 MGHRA and CDR2 YSYEKL. V dropped 0 bases and J dropped 8 bases, with 12 bases sitting between them. CDR3 residues: CASSQEVTPGTQYF. CDR3 nucleotide sequence: TGCGCCAGCAGCCAAGAGGTGACGCCAGGTACGCAGTATTTT.

The rearrangement uses TRBV12-5 and TRBJ2-3; 8 bases line up with TRBD1. V lost 3 bases, J lost 0 bases, and 2 bases stayed unmatched. The CDR3 has 15 residues. Germline V gene sequence: CDR1 LGHNT, CDR2 FRNRAP. In nucleotides, the CDR3 is TGTGCTAGTGGTTTCGGACAGGGAAGCACAGATACGCAGTATTTT. Translated, it gives CASGFGQGSTDTQYF.

V is TRBV9 and J is TRBJ2-1; 10 bases align to TRBD1. The CDR3 is made up of 18 amino acids. Germline assignment: CDR1 SGDLS and CDR2 YYNGEE. The V gene end was trimmed by 4 bases and the J gene end by 2 bases; junction bases not matched to a gene: 12. For the CDR3, the DNA is TGTGCCAGCAGCTCTTTTAGAGGGGGGACAGGGGCCTACAATGAGCAGTTCTTC. Translation gives CASSSFRGGTGAYNEQFF.

The rearrangement joins TRBV3-1 (or the pseudogene TRBV3-2) to TRBJ2-1; 7 bases fit TRBD2. J gave up 0 bases and V 6 bases, and 11 bases lay outside the gene matches. The germline gives CDR1 LGHDT, CDR2 YNNKEL (reference sequence). The CDR3 is 17 amino acids. Here the CDR3 reads CASRRGGDQSSYNEQFF. CDR3 nucleotides: TGTGCCAGCAGGCGGGGAGGGGACCAAAGCTCCTACAATGAGCAGTTCTTC.

This clone was counted a few times. The gene calls are TRBV3-1 (or the pseudogene TRBV3-2) and TRBJ1-1; TRBD1 might be the D (5 bases). Germline CDR1 LGHDT, CDR2 YNNKEL (reference sequence). The CDR3 totals 16 residues. With 4 bases removed from V and 0 bases from J, the gap between germline ends came to 15 bases. Here the CDR3 reads CASSPGGGRMNTEAFF. In DNA, the CDR3 is TGTGCCAGCAGCCCCGGTGGGGGGAGGATGAACACTGAAGCTTTCTTT.

The chain has TRBV7-6 and TRBJ1-4, with D possibly matching TRBD1 (6 bases). This CDR3 region has 14 residues. The germline gives CDR1 SGHVS, CDR2 FNYEAQ. V lost 5 bases, J lost 7 bases, and 14 bases lay in between. CDR3 sequence (DNA): TGTGCCAGCAGCCCAGGGGAGGTTGGTGAAAAACTGTTTTTT. Encoded protein: CASSPGEVGEKLFF.

The genes are TRBV7-3 and TRBJ2-5; D tentatively reads TRBD1 or TRBD2 (5 bases each). The V end lost 0 bases, the J end lost 0 bases, and 8 bases lay between the germline ends. CDR3 size: 15 residues. Germline V gene data show CDR1 as SGHTA and CDR2 as FQGTGA. CDR3 sequence reads: CASSLTGTDQETQYF. The CDR3 nucleotides are TGTGCCAGCAGCTTAACCGGGACCGACCAAGAGACCCAGTACTTC.